This T cell receptor (beta chain) was sequenced in a study of memory CD4+ T cells and cytomegalovirus serostatus. Single viable CD3+CD4+CD8-CD45RO+ cells were sorted as the memory CD4+ T cells. Assay used: immunoSEQ multiplex PCR; TCRdb lists only in-frame clones, some missing. The data contain 45,000 to 50,000 clones, roughly 78% of them singletons. Trimming cost V 0 bases and J 2 bases, with 8 bases left between them. CDR1 is SGHNT, CDR2 YYREEE, per germline (reference sequence). CDR3 length: 14 residues. This clonotype originated in an adult in good health and CMV-seronegative. Source material: memory CD4+ T cells from blood. The chain uses TRBV5-4 and TRBJ1-1; D perhaps matches TRBD1 (6 bases). CDR3 sequence reads: CASSLDRANTEAFF. The CDR3 DNA sequence: TGTGCCAGCAGCTTGGACAGGGCCAACACTGAAGCTTTCTTT.